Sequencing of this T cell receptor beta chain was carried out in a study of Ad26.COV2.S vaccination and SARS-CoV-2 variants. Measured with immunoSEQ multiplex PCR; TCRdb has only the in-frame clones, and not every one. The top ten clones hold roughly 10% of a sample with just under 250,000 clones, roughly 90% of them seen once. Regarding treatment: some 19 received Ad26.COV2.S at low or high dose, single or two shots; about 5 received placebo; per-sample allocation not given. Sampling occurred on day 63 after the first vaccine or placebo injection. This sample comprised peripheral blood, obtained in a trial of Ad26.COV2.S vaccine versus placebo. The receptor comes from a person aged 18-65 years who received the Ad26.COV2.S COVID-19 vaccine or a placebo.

The CDR3 DNA follows: TGTGCCAGCAGCTTAGTACAGGTCCCGGGAAACACCATATATTTT. Its translation is CASSLVQVPGNTIYF. The chain joins TRBV7-8 to TRBJ1-3; maybe TRBD1 (5 bases). V lost 1 base, J lost 4 bases, and 11 bases lay in between. Germline V CDR1 and CDR2: SGHVS, FQNEAQ. The CDR3 length is 15 residues.